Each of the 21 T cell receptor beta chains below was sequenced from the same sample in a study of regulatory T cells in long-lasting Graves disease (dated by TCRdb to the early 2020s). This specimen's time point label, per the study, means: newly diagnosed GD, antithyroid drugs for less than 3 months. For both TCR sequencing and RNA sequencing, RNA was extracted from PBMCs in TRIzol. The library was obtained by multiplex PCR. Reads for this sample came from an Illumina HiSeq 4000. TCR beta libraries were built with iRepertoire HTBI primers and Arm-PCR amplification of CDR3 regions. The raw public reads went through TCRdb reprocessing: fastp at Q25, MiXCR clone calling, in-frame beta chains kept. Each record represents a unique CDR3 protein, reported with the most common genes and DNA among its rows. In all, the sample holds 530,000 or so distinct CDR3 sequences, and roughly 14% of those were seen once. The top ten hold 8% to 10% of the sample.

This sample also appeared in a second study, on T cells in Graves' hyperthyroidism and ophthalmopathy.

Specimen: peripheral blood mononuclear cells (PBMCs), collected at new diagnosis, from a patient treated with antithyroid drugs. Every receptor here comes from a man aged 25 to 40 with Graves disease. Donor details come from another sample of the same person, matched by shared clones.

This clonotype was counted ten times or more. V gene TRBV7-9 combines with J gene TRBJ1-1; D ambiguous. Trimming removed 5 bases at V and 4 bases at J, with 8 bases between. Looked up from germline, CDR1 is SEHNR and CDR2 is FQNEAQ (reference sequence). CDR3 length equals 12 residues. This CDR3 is CASSLLATEAFF. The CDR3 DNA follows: TGTGCCAGCAGCCTCCTGGCCACTGAAGCTTTCTTT.

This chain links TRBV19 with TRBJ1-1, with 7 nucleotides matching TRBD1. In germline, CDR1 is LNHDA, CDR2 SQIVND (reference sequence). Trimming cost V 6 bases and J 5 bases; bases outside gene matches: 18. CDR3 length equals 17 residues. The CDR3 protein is CASRGWEGARLWTEAFF. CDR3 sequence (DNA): TGTGCCAGTAGGGGTTGGGAGGGGGCGCGATTATGGACTGAAGCTTTCTTT.

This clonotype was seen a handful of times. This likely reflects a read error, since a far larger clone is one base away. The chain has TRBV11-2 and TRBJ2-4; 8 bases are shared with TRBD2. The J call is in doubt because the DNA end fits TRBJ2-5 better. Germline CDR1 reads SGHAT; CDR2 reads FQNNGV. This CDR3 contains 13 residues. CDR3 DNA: TGTGCCAGCACCCGAGCGGGAGTGCAGACCCAGTACTTC. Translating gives CASTRAGVQTQYF.

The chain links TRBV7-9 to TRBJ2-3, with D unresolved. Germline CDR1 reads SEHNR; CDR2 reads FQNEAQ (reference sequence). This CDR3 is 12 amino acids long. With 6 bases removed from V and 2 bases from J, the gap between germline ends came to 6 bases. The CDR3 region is CASRHNTDTQYF. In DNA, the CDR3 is TGTGCCAGCAGACATAACACAGATACGCAGTATTTT.

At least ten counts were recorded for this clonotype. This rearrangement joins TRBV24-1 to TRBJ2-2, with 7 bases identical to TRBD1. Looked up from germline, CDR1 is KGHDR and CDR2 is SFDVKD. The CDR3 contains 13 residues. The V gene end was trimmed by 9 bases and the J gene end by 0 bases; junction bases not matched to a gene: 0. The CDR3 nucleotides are TGTGCCACCGGGACAGCGAACACCGGGGAGCTGTTTTTT. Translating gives CATGTANTGELFF.

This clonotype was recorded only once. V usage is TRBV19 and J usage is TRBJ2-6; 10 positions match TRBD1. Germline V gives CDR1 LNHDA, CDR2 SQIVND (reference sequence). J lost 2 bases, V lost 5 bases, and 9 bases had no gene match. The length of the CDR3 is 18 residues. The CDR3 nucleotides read TGTGCCAGTAGTCGACAGGGACAGGGGCTAGCTGGGGCCAACGTCCTGACTTTC. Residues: CASSRQGQGLAGANVLTF. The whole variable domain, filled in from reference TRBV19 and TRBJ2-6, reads DGGITQSPKYLFRKEGQNVTLSCEQNLNHDAMYWYRQDPGQGLRLIYYSQIVNDFQKGDIAEGYSVSREKKESFPLTVTSAQKNPTAFYLCASSRQGQGLAGANVLTFGAGSRLTVL.

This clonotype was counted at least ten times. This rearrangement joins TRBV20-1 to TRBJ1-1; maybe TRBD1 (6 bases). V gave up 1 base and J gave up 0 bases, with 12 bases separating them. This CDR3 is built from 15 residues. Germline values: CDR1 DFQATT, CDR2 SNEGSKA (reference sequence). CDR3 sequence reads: CSARGTGSVNTEAFF. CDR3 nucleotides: TGCAGTGCTAGAGGAACAGGGAGCGTGAACACTGAAGCTTTCTTT.

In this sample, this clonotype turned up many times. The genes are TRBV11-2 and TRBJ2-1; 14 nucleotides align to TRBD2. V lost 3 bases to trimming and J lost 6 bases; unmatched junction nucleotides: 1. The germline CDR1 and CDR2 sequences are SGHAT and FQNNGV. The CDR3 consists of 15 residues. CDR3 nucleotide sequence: TGTGCCAGCAGCTTGGGACTAGCGGGAGCCAATGAGCAGTTCTTC. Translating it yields CASSLGLAGANEQFF.

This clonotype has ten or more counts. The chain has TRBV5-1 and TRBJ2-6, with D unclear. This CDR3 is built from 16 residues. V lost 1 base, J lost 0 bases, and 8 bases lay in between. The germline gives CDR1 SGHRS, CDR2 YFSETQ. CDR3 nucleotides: TGCGCCAGCAGCTTGCAAATAAGCTCTGGGGCCAACGTCCTGACTTTC. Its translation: CASSLQISSGANVLTF.

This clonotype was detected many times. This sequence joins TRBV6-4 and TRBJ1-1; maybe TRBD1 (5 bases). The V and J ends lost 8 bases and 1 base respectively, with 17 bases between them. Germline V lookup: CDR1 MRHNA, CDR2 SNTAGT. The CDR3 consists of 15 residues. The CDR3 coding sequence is TGTGCCAGCTACTCCGAGGGGCAAGCGAACACTGAAGCTTTCTTT. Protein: CASYSEGQANTEAFF.

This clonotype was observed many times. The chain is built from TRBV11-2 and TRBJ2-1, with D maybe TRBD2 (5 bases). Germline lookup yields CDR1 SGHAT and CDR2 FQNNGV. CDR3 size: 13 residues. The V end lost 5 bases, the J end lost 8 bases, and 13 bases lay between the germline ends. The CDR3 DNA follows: TGTGCCAGCAGCGCAAGACTAATGGATGAGCAGTTCTTC. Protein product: CASSARLMDEQFF.

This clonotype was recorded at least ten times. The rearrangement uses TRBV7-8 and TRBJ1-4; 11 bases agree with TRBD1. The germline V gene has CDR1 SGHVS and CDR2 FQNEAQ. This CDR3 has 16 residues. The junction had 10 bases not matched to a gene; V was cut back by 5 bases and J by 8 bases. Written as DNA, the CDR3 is TGTGCCAGCAGCCCTAACCGGGACAGGGGGATCGAAAAACTGTTTTTT. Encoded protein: CASSPNRDRGIEKLFF.

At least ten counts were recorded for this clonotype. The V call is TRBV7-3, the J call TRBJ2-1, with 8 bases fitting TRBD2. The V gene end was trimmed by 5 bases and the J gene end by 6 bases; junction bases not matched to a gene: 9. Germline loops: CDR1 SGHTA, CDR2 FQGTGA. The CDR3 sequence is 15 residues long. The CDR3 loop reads CASSTRGGRANEQFF. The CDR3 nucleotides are TGTGCCAGCAGCACTCGGGGGGGGAGGGCCAATGAGCAGTTCTTC.

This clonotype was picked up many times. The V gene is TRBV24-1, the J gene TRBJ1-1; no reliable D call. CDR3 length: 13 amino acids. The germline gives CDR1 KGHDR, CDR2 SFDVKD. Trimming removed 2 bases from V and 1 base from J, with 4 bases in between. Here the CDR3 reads CATSDWKNTEAFF. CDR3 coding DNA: TGTGCCACCAGTGATTGGAAGAACACTGAAGCTTTCTTT.

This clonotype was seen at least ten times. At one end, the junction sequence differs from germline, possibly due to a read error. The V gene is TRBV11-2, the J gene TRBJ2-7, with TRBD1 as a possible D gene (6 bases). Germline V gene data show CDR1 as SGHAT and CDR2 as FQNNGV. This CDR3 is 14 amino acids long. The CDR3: CASSLGQGRYEQYF. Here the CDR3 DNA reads TGTGCCAGCAGTTTAGGGCAGGGGCGGTACGAGCAGTACTTC.

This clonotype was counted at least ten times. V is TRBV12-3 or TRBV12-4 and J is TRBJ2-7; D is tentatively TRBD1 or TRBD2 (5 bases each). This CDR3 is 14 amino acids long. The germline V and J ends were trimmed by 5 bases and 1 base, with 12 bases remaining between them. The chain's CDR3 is CASSPGTLSYEQYF. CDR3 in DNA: TGTGCCAGCAGTCCCGGGACCCTTTCCTACGAGCAGTACTTC.

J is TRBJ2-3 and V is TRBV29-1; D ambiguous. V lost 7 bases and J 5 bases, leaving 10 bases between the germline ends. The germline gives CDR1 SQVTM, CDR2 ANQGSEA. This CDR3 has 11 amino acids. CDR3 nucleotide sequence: TGCAGCGCGTCATCTAGAGATACGCAGTATTTT. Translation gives CSASSRDTQYF.

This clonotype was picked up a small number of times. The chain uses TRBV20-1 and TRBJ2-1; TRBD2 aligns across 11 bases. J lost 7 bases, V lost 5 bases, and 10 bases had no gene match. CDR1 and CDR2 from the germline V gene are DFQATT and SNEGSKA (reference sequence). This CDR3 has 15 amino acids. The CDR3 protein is CSAPLAGGSGNEQFF. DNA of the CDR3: TGCAGTGCTCCCCTAGCGGGAGGATCGGGGAATGAGCAGTTCTTC.

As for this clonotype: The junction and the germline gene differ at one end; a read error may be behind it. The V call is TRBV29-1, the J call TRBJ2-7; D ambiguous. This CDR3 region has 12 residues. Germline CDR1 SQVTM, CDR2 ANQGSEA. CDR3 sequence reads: CSFERPLDEQYF. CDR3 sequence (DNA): TGCAGCTTTGAAAGGCCCCTGGACGAGCAGTACTTC.

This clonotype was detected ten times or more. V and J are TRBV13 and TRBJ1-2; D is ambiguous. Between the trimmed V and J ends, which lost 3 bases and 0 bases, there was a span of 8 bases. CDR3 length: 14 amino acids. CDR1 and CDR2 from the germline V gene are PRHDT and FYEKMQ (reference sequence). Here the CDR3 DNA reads TGTGCCAGCAGCTTCCAGCCCACTAACTATGGCTACACCTTC. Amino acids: CASSFQPTNYGYTF.

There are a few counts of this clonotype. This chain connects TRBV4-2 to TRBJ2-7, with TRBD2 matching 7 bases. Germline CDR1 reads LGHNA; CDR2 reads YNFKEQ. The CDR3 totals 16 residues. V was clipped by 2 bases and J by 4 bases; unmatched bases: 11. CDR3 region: CASSQRSGDPAYEQYF. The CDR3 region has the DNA TGTGCCAGCAGCCAACGAAGCGGGGACCCCGCTTACGAGCAGTACTTC.